This T cell receptor beta chain originates from a study of Tregs in tolerant kidney transplant recipients. General study points: The small number of patients limits these findings pending further validation. Expanding Tregs on activated donor B cells appeared to best identify donor-specific TCRbeta clones.

Notes on this clone: Its antigen is unidentified.

Method: immunoSEQ multiplex PCR; TCRdb's copy keeps in-frame clones and lacks some. The sample includes fewer than 20,000 clones, around four fifths of them seen just once. Thawed PBMCs were rested overnight at 37°C with about 220 IU/ml IL-2 before regulatory T cell sorting. Trimming shortened V by 1 base and J by 6 bases, and 13 bases separated the two germline ends. Germline CDR1 reads SGHRS; CDR2 reads YFSETQ. CDR3 length: 14 amino acids. V usage is TRBV5-1 and J usage is TRBJ1-1; tentative D call: TRBD1 (5 bases). The clonotype originates from a human donor in good health. The sequenced material came from Tregs from blood. CDR3 residues: CASSLSSREAEAFF. For the CDR3, the DNA is TGCGCCAGCAGCTTGTCAAGCAGGGAAGCTGAAGCTTTCTTT.